This is a list of T cell receptor delta chains from one sample in a study of gamma-delta chains in newborns, infants, children. TCRdb reprocessed the reads through CATT. The sample lists around 6,000 delta-chain clones, approximately 14% occurring once. The input for sequencing was blood, taken at baseline. The receptors stem from a child who was a newborn, infant or young child, either healthy, febrile or measles-vaccinated (not recorded which). The CDR3 runs from the conserved cysteine through the conserved F or W. Fields, in order: V gene, clone size, J gene, D gene, CDR3 DNA, CDR3 protein. A D gene is named only where the DNA matches it firmly. Size values are once, few and many counts, or a class for expanded clones, and some rows have none.

v_call: TRDV2; clone_size: medium-sized; j_call: TRDJ1; d_call: TRDD3; cdr3_nt: TGTGCCTGTGACACCTTGGGGGATACGCACACCGATAAACTCATCTTT; cdr3_aa: CACDTLGDTHTDKLIF
v_call: TRDV2; clone_size: medium-sized; j_call: TRDJ3; d_call: TRDD3; cdr3_nt: TGTGCCTGTGACACCGTACTGGGGGAGATGTCCTGGGACACCCGACAGATGTTTTTC; cdr3_aa: CACDTVLGEMSWDTRQMFF
v_call: TRDV2; clone_size: .; j_call: TRDJ1; d_call: TRDD3; cdr3_nt: TGTGCCTGTGACACGGGGTGGGGGATAAACACCGATAAACTCATCTTT; cdr3_aa: CACDTGWGINTDKLIF
v_call: TRDV2; clone_size: .; j_call: TRDJ3; d_call: TRDD3; cdr3_nt: TGTGCCTGTGACGGAATGCTGGGGGATACCAGCTCCTGGGACACCCGACAGATGTTTTTC; cdr3_aa: CACDGMLGDTSSWDTRQMFF
v_call: TRDV1; clone_size: few; j_call: TRDJ1; d_call: TRDD3; cdr3_nt: TGTGCTCTTGGGTACTATGTTGGGGGACCCCGGGGCACCGATAAACTCATCTTT; cdr3_aa: CALGYYVGGPRGTDKLIF
v_call: TRDV2; clone_size: medium-sized; j_call: TRDJ1; d_call: .; cdr3_nt: TGTGCCTGTGACAGCCTTCGACCCCTCTCCAACGATAAACTCATCTTT; cdr3_aa: CACDSLRPLSNDKLIF
v_call: TRDV1; clone_size: .; j_call: TRDJ1; d_call: TRDD2; cdr3_nt: TGTGCTCTTGGGGAAGCAATTTGTCTGCCTTCCTACGGTACTGGGGCTTGGGGCGCCGATAAACTCATCTTT; cdr3_aa: CALGEAICLPSYGTGAWGADKLIF
v_call: TRDV2; clone_size: medium-sized; j_call: TRDJ3; d_call: .; cdr3_nt: TGTGCCTGTGACACCGCGGTTGGGTTACCCGTCTCCTGGGACACCCGACAGATGTTTTTC; cdr3_aa: CACDTAVGLPVSWDTRQMFF
v_call: TRDV1; clone_size: once; j_call: TRDJ1; d_call: .; cdr3_nt: TGTGCTCTTGGGGAACTTGGCCTACTCTTATTTGGCTCCTACACCGATAAACTCATCTTT; cdr3_aa: CALGELGLLLFGSYTDKLIF
v_call: TRDV2; clone_size: .; j_call: TRDJ1; d_call: .; cdr3_nt: TGTGCCTGCGACACCGTAACCCAAAGTGGCGATAAACTCATCTTT; cdr3_aa: CACDTVTQSGDKLIF
v_call: TRDV2; clone_size: medium-sized; j_call: TRDJ1; d_call: TRDD3; cdr3_nt: TGTGCCTGTGACACTTTGGGGGATACTCGGGATAAACTCATCTTT; cdr3_aa: CACDTLGDTRDKLIF
v_call: TRDV1; clone_size: .; j_call: TRDJ1; d_call: .; cdr3_nt: TGTGCTCTTGGGGAACTAGCCGAGCTGTTCGTCACCGATAAACTCATCTTT; cdr3_aa: CALGELAELFVTDKLIF
v_call: TRDV2; clone_size: medium-sized; j_call: TRDJ3; d_call: .; cdr3_nt: TGTGCCTGTGACACCGCGGCTGGGTCACGTTGGGACACCCGACAGATGTTTTTC; cdr3_aa: CACDTAAGSRWDTRQMFF
v_call: TRDV2; clone_size: few; j_call: TRDJ3; d_call: TRDD3; cdr3_nt: TGTGCCTGTGACGACACTGGGGGGCCAAGCTCCTGGGACACCCGACAGATGTTTTTC; cdr3_aa: CACDDTGGPSSWDTRQMFF
v_call: TRDV2; clone_size: medium-sized; j_call: TRDJ1; d_call: .; cdr3_nt: TGTGCCTGTGATGAGGTGGTGCGGGCGCACGATAAACTCATCTTT; cdr3_aa: CACDEVVRAHDKLIF
v_call: TRDV2; clone_size: few; j_call: TRDJ3; d_call: TRDD3; cdr3_nt: TGTGCCTGTGACACGGCTGGGGGATACTCCTGGGACACCCGACAGATGTTTTTC; cdr3_aa: CACDTAGGYSWDTRQMFF
v_call: TRDV3; clone_size: medium-sized; j_call: TRDJ2; d_call: TRDD3; cdr3_nt: TGTGCCTTTCTAACTGGGGGTTCCCCTTTTCCCGCTTTGACAGCACAACTCTTCTTT; cdr3_aa: CAFLTGGSPFPALTAQLFF
v_call: TRDV1; clone_size: .; j_call: TRDJ1; d_call: TRDD3; cdr3_nt: TGTGCTCTTGGGGAACTAAGGGCCCGAGTATTCTCCCATCCAACTGGGGGATACGCCCCCGAGATTTCTTTTTACACCGATAAACTCATCTTT; cdr3_aa: CALGELRARVFSHPTGGYAPEISFYTDKLIF
v_call: TRDV2; clone_size: medium-sized; j_call: TRDJ3; d_call: TRDD3; cdr3_nt: TGTGCCTGTGACACCGTACTGGGGGACTCAAGCTCCTGGGACACCCGACAGATGTTTTTC; cdr3_aa: CACDTVLGDSSSWDTRQMFF
v_call: TRDV1; clone_size: medium-sized; j_call: TRDJ1; d_call: .; cdr3_nt: TGTGCTCTTGGGGACCCCCCTTCCTGGGAACTGGGGAGCCATAAACTCATCTTT; cdr3_aa: CALGDPPSWELGSHKLIF
v_call: TRDV1; clone_size: medium-sized; j_call: TRDJ1; d_call: TRDD3; cdr3_nt: TGTGCTCTTGGGGGGCCTCCGTCATCCCCTAGCTGGGGGATACGAAAACTCATCTTT; cdr3_aa: CALGGPPSSPSWGIRKLIF
v_call: TRAV29/DV5; clone_size: .; j_call: TRDJ1; d_call: TRDD3; cdr3_nt: TGTGCAGCAAGCGGGGACTGGGGGATAAACACCGATAAACTCATCTTT; cdr3_aa: CAASGDWGINTDKLIF
v_call: TRDV2; clone_size: few; j_call: TRDJ3; d_call: .; cdr3_nt: TGTGCCTGTGATCCACTAGGGGACCCCTCCTGGGACACCCGACAGATGTTTTTC; cdr3_aa: CACDPLGDPSWDTRQMFF
v_call: TRDV2; clone_size: .; j_call: TRDJ3; d_call: TRDD3; cdr3_nt: TGTGCCTGCGACACAGGGGGATACACGGTCTGGGACACCCGACAGATGTTTTTC; cdr3_aa: CACDTGGYTVWDTRQMFF
v_call: TRDV2; clone_size: medium-sized; j_call: TRDJ3; d_call: TRDD3; cdr3_nt: TGTGCCTGTGACACCGTACTGGGGGACTCCTGGGACACCCGACAGATGTTTTTC; cdr3_aa: CACDTVLGDSWDTRQMFF
v_call: TRDV2; clone_size: medium-sized; j_call: TRDJ1; d_call: TRDD3; cdr3_nt: TGTGCCTGTGACACGTTGGGGGACATGTACACCGATAAACTCATCTTT; cdr3_aa: CACDTLGDMYTDKLIF
v_call: TRDV2; clone_size: medium-sized; j_call: TRDJ1; d_call: TRDD3; cdr3_nt: TGTGCCTGTGACACCGTGGATTGGGGGATACCGCTAACAAGGTACACCGATAAACTCATCTTT; cdr3_aa: CACDTVDWGIPLTRYTDKLIF
v_call: TRDV2; clone_size: many; j_call: TRDJ1; d_call: .; cdr3_nt: TGTGCCTGTGACACCGGACGGACCGATAAACTCATCTTT; cdr3_aa: CACDTGRTDKLIF
v_call: TRDV1; clone_size: .; j_call: TRDJ1; d_call: .; cdr3_nt: TGTGCTCTTGGGTGGGGGCCAAACCCTGAGAGGTGGCTGGGGTACACCGATAAACTCATCTTT; cdr3_aa: CALGWGPNPERWLGYTDKLIF
v_call: TRDV1; clone_size: few; j_call: TRDJ1; d_call: TRDD3; cdr3_nt: TGTGCTCTTGGGGAAATCCTTCTGGGGGATAAAAGGCTCATCTTT; cdr3_aa: CALGEILLGDKRLIF
v_call: TRDV1; clone_size: .; j_call: TRDJ1; d_call: TRDD3; cdr3_nt: TGTGCTCTTGGGGAATTTTCCCCGTCTTCCTCCAATACGGTACTGGGGGATAACACCGATAAACTCATCTTT; cdr3_aa: CALGEFSPSSSNTVLGDNTDKLIF
v_call: TRDV1; clone_size: few; j_call: TRDJ1; d_call: TRDD3; cdr3_nt: TGTGCTCTTGGGGAACTTAACGGGTCCCTACGAGGGAGGTACTGGGGGACGTACACCGATAAACTCATCTTT; cdr3_aa: CALGELNGSLRGRYWGTYTDKLIF
v_call: TRDV2; clone_size: many; j_call: TRDJ1; d_call: TRDD3; cdr3_nt: TGTGCCTGCCTCCAAAACTTTGGGGGATATAATGAACTCATCTTT; cdr3_aa: CACLQNFGGYNELIF
v_call: TRDV1; clone_size: .; j_call: TRDJ1; d_call: .; cdr3_nt: TGTGCTCTTGGGGAACTAGAATACGCATGGGCCTTCCTCATTATACTGGGGGCCGATAAACTCATCTTT; cdr3_aa: CALGELEYAWAFLIILGADKLIF
v_call: TRDV1; clone_size: few; j_call: TRDJ1; d_call: TRDD3; cdr3_nt: TGTGCTCTTGGGGTGAGACTTTCGTACTGGGGGATACTTCGGGGCGATAAACTCATCTTT; cdr3_aa: CALGVRLSYWGILRGDKLIF
v_call: TRDV2; clone_size: medium-sized; j_call: TRDJ2; d_call: TRDD3; cdr3_nt: TGTGCCTGTGACACCCTGGGGGATAGGACCCGGACAGCACAACTCTTCTTT; cdr3_aa: CACDTLGDRTRTAQLFF
v_call: TRDV1; clone_size: medium-sized; j_call: TRDJ1; d_call: TRDD3; cdr3_nt: TGTGCTCTTGGGGAACGAGTCTGGCTGGACTGGGGGAGGAGGTCCGATAAACTCATCTTT; cdr3_aa: CALGERVWLDWGRRSDKLIF
v_call: TRDV2; clone_size: medium-sized; j_call: TRDJ1; d_call: TRDD3; cdr3_nt: TGTGCCTGTGACACCGTAGGACTGGGGGATACGGGGTCCGATAAACTCATCTTT; cdr3_aa: CACDTVGLGDTGSDKLIF
v_call: TRDV2; clone_size: few; j_call: TRDJ1; d_call: TRDD3; cdr3_nt: TGTGCCTGTGAGGGGATAGAGGGGACTACCGATAAACTCATCTTT; cdr3_aa: CACEGIEGTTDKLIF
v_call: TRDV1; clone_size: many; j_call: TRDJ1; d_call: TRDD3; cdr3_nt: TGTGCTCTTGGGGAACGAAGGAAAACTGGGGGACCAACCAAACTCATCTTT; cdr3_aa: CALGERRKTGGPTKLIF
v_call: TRDV1; clone_size: medium-sized; j_call: TRDJ2; d_call: TRDD3; cdr3_nt: TGTGCTCTTGGGGAAATGTCCCCTCAACCCCCTTCCCCCCTTTGGTGGGGGATACGCGTAAACTTTTTGACAGCACAACTCTTCTTT; cdr3_aa: CALGEMSPQPPSPLWWGIRVNFLTAQLFF
v_call: TRDV2; clone_size: .; j_call: TRDJ2; d_call: .; cdr3_nt: TGTGCCTGTGACGGTCTACGCCAAGCTTTGGCAGCACAACTCTTCTTT; cdr3_aa: CACDGLRQALAAQLFF
v_call: TRDV1; clone_size: .; j_call: TRDJ3; d_call: TRDD3; cdr3_nt: TGTGCTCTTGGGGAAGCGTGTTCTAGGATGGGACTGGGGGATTGGAGCTCCTGGGACACCCGACAGATGTTTTTC; cdr3_aa: CALGEACSRMGLGDWSSWDTRQMFF
v_call: TRDV1; clone_size: .; j_call: TRDJ1; d_call: TRDD1; cdr3_nt: TGTGCTCTTGGGGGAAATAGGGTTGGTTGGGCGGTGGCCCCAACGCTAAAAGTGTTTAAGAGTTACACCGATAAACTCATCTTT; cdr3_aa: CALGGNRVGWAVAPTLKVFKSYTDKLIF
v_call: TRDV2; clone_size: .; j_call: TRDJ1; d_call: TRDD3; cdr3_nt: TGTGCCTGTGACAACATTGCCTGGGGGCCAACCGATAAACTCATCTTT; cdr3_aa: CACDNIAWGPTDKLIF
v_call: TRDV1; clone_size: medium-sized; j_call: TRDJ1; d_call: .; cdr3_nt: TGTGCTCTTGGGGGGGACATAGGTTACTGGTCTACCGATAAACTCATCTTT; cdr3_aa: CALGGDIGYWSTDKLIF
v_call: TRDV2; clone_size: .; j_call: TRDJ1; d_call: TRDD3; cdr3_nt: TGTGCCTGTGACACCGTTTCTGGGGGATACGAAGGGGCCGATAAACTCATCTTC; cdr3_aa: CACDTVSGGYEGADKLIF
v_call: TRDV1; clone_size: .; j_call: TRDJ2; d_call: TRDD3; cdr3_nt: TGTGCTCTTGGGGAACTGGGGGCGGGACTGTCACTTCTCTTCTCCGACTGGGGCAAAGCGGCACAACTCTTCTTT; cdr3_aa: CALGELGAGLSLLFSDWGKAAQLFF
v_call: TRAV29/DV5; clone_size: medium-sized; j_call: TRDJ2; d_call: .; cdr3_nt: TGTGCAGCAAGCGCGTTCCTAGGAATCTGGGGCTCTCCCTGGGGCGCTTTGACAGCACAACTCTTCTTT; cdr3_aa: CAASAFLGIWGSPWGALTAQLFF
v_call: TRDV1; clone_size: .; j_call: TRDJ1; d_call: TRDD3; cdr3_nt: TGTGCTCTTGGGATACGAACTCCTTCCTACCCTCGGACTGGGGGATACGGTTCACTCATCTTT; cdr3_aa: CALGIRTPSYPRTGGYGSLIF
v_call: TRDV2; clone_size: medium-sized; j_call: TRDJ1; d_call: TRDD3; cdr3_nt: TGTGCCTGTGACCCCTGGGGGTTGTACACCGATAAACTCATCTTT; cdr3_aa: CACDPWGLYTDKLIF
v_call: TRDV1; clone_size: few; j_call: TRDJ1; d_call: .; cdr3_nt: TGTGCTCTTGGGGTTTTTCCTACCGATAAACTCATCTTT; cdr3_aa: CALGVFPTDKLIF
v_call: TRDV2; clone_size: medium-sized; j_call: TRDJ1; d_call: TRDD3; cdr3_nt: TGTGCCTGTGAGGCCTTACTGGGGGCCAAAGAGCGTTACGATAAACTCATCTTT; cdr3_aa: CACEALLGAKERYDKLIF
v_call: TRDV1; clone_size: .; j_call: TRDJ1; d_call: .; cdr3_nt: TGTGCTCTTGGGGAACTACAGCCGATACTGGGTCGGTACACCGATAAACTCATCTTT; cdr3_aa: CALGELQPILGRYTDKLIF